This paragraph covers one T cell receptor beta chain sequence. Its antigen remains unidentified. PCR was performed using 60 Vbeta and 13 Jbeta primers. Measured with immunoSEQ multiplex PCR; TCRdb has only the in-frame clones, and not every one. The table records some 140,000 clones, 70% to 80% of them present only once. Unmatched junction bases numbered 14, after V lost 2 bases and J lost 4 bases. The germline V gene has CDR1 GTSNPN and CDR2 SVGIG (reference sequence). The CDR3 extends over 19 amino acids. The data were obtained in a study of cytomegalovirus exposure and HLA in healthy donors. About the study: Roughly 77 million unique TCRs from HLA-typed donors made up an early data release. Findings and caveats of the study: Within the data, a cluster of highly shared sequence variants was likely a sequencing artifact. For cytomegalovirus status, the classifier reportedly gave diagnoses with high specificity and sensitivity.

Sequenced sample: PBMCs. The genes are TRBV30 and TRBJ2-5; 15 nucleotides match TRBD2. The TCR was taken from a man under 40 in good health and CMV-seronegative. For the CDR3, the DNA is TGTGCCTGGAGTCCCACCTTTGGGACTAGCGGGAGGTCGGGAGAGACCCAGTACTTC. Translated: CAWSPTFGTSGRSGETQYF.